Included here is one TCR beta chain sequence, with context. The sample comes from a study of blood T cell repertoires in COVID-19. Across the whole study: Sites across the United States, Italy and Spain contributed samples from acute and convalescent COVID-19. Sample material is recorded as cDNA or gDNA derived from T cells, B-cell-depleted T cells, or PBMCs.

As originally analysed: Amplified reference gene primers provided the basis for estimating nucleated cell counts. Only in-frame clones appear in the TCRdb table, and some are missing; sequencing was by immunoSEQ multiplex PCR. That table is the source of V, J and clone size, and D and trimming were worked out from the DNA. Among approximately 99,000 clones listed, about nine tenths were seen once. The V end was cut by 0 bases, the J end by 7 bases, with 7 bases between. Germline CDR1 reads SGHDN; CDR2 reads FVKESK. This CDR3 region has 13 residues. The TCR originated in a human donor in a cohort sampled during active COVID-19. J is TRBJ1-5 and V is TRBV14; no clear D. Sequenced sample: peripheral blood. In DNA form, the CDR3 reads TGTGCCAGCAGCCAAGATCATCGGCAGCCCCAGCATTTT. It specifies CASSQDHRQPQHF.